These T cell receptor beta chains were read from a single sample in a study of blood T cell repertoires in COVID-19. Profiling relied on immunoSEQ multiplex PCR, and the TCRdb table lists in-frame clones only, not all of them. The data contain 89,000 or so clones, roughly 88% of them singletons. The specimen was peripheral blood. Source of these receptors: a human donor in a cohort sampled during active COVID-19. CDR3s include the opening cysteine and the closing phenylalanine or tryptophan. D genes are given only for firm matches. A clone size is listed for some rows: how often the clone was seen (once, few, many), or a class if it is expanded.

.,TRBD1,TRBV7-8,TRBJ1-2,TGTGCCAGCAGCTTAGCAAATCAGGGGGCTGGCTACACCTTC,CASSLANQGAGYTF
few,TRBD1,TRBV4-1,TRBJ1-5,TGCGCCAGCAGCCAGCGGACAGGGAACGGCAATCAGCCCCAGCATTTT,CASSQRTGNGNQPQHF
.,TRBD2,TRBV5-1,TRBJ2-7,TGCGCCAGCGCCCGGGAGGGTGGGCCCTACGAGCAGTACTTC,CASAREGGPYEQYF
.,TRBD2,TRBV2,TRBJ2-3,TGTGCCAGCAGTTGGGAGCGGGGGGGCACAGATACGCAGTATTTT,CASSWERGGTDTQYF
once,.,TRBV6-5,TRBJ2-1,TGTGCCAGCAGAGATACGGACTGGACGTACAATGAGCAGTTCTTC,CASRDTDWTYNEQFF
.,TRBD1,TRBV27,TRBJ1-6,TGTGCCAGCAGTTTAGACAGGGGGAATTCACCCCTCCACTTT,CASSLDRGNSPLHF
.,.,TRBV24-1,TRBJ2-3,TGTGCCACCAGTGAACTCACAGATACGCAGTATTTT,CATSELTDTQYF
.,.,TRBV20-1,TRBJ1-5,TGCAGTGCTAGTTCCCGGGATCAGCCCCAGCATTTT,CSASSRDQPQHF
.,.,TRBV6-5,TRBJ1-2,TGTGCCAGCAGTTATACAGGGCCCTATGGCTACACCTTC,CASSYTGPYGYTF
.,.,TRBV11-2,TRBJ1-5,TGTGCCAGCAGCCAGAATCCAGGGGCCGGGCCCCAGCATTTT,CASSQNPGAGPQHF
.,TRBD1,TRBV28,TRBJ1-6,TGTGCCAGCAATGGACGGGACAGGCCGAATAATTCACCCCTCCACTTT,CASNGRDRPNNSPLHF
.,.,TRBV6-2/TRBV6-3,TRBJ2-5,TGTGCCAGCAGTTACTCGAGGCGGGGAGAGACCCAGTACTTC,CASSYSRRGETQYF
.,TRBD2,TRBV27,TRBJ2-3,TGTGCCAGCAGTCCGACTAGCGGAGATACGCAGTATTTT,CASSPTSGDTQYF
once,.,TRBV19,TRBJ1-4,TGTGCCAGTAGTATAACCGCATCAGGCGGGGAAAAACTGTTTTTT,CASSITASGGEKLFF
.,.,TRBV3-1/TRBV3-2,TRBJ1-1,TGTGCCAGCAGCCAAGTGAGAACTGAAGCTTTCTTT,CASSQVRTEAFF
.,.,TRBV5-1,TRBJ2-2,TGCGCCAGCAGCTTCTTACAGGGGAGGCAGGCCGGGGAGCTGTTTTTT,CASSFLQGRQAGELFF
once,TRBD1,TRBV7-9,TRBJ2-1,TGTGCCAGCAGCGGACAGGCCAATGAGCAGTTCTTC,CASSGQANEQFF
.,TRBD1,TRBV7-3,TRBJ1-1,TGTGCCAGCAGCGGGACAGGGGCGAACACTGAAGCTTTCTTT,CASSGTGANTEAFF
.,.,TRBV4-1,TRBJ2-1,TGCGCCAGCAGCCAACCGACTCGGGGGAGCTCCTACAATGAGCAGTTCTTC,CASSQPTRGSSYNEQFF
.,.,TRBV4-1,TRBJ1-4,TGCGCCAGCAGCCCCCCCTCCAGGGGTAATGAAAAACTGTTTTTT,CASSPPSRGNEKLFF
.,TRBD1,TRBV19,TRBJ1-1,TGTGCCAGTAGCTCTGACAGGGAAGCTGAAGCTTTCTTT,CASSSDREAEAFF
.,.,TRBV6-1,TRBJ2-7,TGTGCCAGCAGTGGCCTCAGTGGACTTGCGTTCTACGAGCAGTACTTC,CASSGLSGLAFYEQYF
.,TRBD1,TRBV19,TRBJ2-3,TGTGCCAGTAGTACCGGGACAGGCCTTAGCACAGATACGCAGTATTTT,CASSTGTGLSTDTQYF
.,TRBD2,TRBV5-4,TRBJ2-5,TGTGCCAGCAGCTTGGCCGGTAGCGGGGGTCAAGAGACCCAGTACTTC,CASSLAGSGGQETQYF
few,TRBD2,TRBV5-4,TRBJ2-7,TGTGCCAGCAGTGGACTAGCCAGCAACGAGCAGTACTTC,CASSGLASNEQYF
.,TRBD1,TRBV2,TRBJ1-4,TGTGCCAGCAGTGGACAGGGGCGAGGTGAAAAACTGTTTTTT,CASSGQGRGEKLFF
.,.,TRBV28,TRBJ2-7,TGTGCCAGCAGTCCCCCCGGGGGGCGGCGGACGGCCGAGCAGTACTTC,CASSPPGGRRTAEQYF
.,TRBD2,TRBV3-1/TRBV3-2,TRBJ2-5,TGTGCCAGCAGCCCCCGACTAGCTGACATGGAGACCCAGTACTTC,CASSPRLADMETQYF
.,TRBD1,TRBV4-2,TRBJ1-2,TGTGCCAGCAGCCAGGGACAGGGGACGGAAACCTTC,CASSQGQGTETF
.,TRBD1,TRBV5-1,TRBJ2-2,TGCGCCAGCAGCTTTCCGGGACAGGGGGCTCGAGGCACCGGGGAGCTGTTTTTT,CASSFPGQGARGTGELFF
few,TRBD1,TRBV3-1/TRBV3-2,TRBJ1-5,TGTGCCAGCAGCCAAGACAGGGGGAATCAGCCCCAGCATTTT,CASSQDRGNQPQHF
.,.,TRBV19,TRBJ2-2,TGTGCCAGTAGTTCTTTCTCGTCCAACACCGGGGAGCTGTTTTTT,CASSSFSSNTGELFF
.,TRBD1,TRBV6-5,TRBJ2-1,TGTGCCAGCAGTTACTCTCGGACAGGGTTCTACAATGAGCAGTTCTTC,CASSYSRTGFYNEQFF
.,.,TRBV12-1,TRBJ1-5,TGTGCCAGCAGCTTTGCGCCAGATAGCAATCAGCCCCAGCATTTT,CASSFAPDSNQPQHF
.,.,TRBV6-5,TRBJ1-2,TGTGCCAGCAGCCCCCAAATAGACTATGGCTACACCTTC,CASSPQIDYGYTF